This T cell receptor (beta chain) was sequenced for a study of shared clonotypes between healthy human individuals. Methods used by the authors: Because ImmunoSEQ provided only junction sequences with no quality scores, the filtering differed. This table comes from immunoSEQ multiplex PCR, and its TCRdb copy is limited to in-frame clones, with some not included. The V and J calls and the clone size are those of that table, but D and trimming were determined from the DNA. The sample includes fewer than 600,000 clones, 70% to 80% of them seen just once. Recent acute infections and vaccinations were absent in the healthy HIV-negative adult donors. Specimen: PBMCs. This receptor was obtained from a woman aged 40 to 50 in good health. Some clones in this sample may be carry-over from other donors' samples.

Here the CDR3 reads CASSLTSLRAEAFF. The CDR3 coding sequence is TGTGCCAGCAGTTTAACGAGCCTGAGGGCTGAAGCTTTCTTT. V gene TRBV28 combines with J gene TRBJ1-1; D is undetermined. Trimming stripped 2 bases from V and 6 bases from J, with 13 bases between. Germline values: CDR1 MDHEN, CDR2 SYDVKM. The CDR3 spans 14 residues.